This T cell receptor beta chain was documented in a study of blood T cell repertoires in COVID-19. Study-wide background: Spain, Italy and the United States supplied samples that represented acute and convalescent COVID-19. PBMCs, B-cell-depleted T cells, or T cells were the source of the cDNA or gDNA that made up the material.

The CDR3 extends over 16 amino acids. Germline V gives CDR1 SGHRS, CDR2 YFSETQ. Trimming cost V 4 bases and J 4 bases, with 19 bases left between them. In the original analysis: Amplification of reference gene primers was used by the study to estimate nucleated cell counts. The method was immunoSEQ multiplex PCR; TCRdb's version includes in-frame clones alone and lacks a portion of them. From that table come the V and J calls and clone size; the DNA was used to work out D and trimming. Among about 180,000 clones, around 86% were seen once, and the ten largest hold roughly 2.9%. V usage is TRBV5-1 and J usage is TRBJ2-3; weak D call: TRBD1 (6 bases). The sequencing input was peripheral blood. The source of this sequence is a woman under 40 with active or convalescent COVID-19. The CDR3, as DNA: TGCGCCAGCAGCCTTGACGTAGGCAGGGGACCAGATACGCAGTATTTT. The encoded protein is CASSLDVGRGPDTQYF.